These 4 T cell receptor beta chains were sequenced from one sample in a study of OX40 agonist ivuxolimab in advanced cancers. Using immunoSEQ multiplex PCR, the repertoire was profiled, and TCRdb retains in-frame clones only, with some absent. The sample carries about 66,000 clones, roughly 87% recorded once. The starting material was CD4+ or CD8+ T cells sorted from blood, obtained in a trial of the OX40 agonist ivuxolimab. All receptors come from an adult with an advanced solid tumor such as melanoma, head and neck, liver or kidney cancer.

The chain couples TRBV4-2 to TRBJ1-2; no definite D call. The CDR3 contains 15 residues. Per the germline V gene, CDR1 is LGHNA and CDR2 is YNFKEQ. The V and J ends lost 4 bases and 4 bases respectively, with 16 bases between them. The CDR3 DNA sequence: TGTGCCAGCAGCCGGTCGCGGGTTGAGAGCTATGGCTACACCTTC. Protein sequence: CASSRSRVESYGYTF.

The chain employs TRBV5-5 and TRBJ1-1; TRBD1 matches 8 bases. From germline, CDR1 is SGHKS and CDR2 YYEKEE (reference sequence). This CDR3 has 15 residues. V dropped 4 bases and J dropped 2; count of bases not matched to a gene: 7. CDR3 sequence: CASSPQGAGNTEAFF. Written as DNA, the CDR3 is TGTGCCAGCAGCCCTCAGGGGGCTGGAAACACTGAAGCTTTCTTT.

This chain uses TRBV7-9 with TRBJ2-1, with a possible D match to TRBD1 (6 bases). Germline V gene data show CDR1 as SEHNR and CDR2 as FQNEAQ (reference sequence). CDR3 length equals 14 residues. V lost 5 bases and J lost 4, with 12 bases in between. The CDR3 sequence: CASSPGQTYNEQFF. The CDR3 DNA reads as TGTGCCAGCAGCCCGGGACAAACTTACAATGAGCAGTTCTTC.

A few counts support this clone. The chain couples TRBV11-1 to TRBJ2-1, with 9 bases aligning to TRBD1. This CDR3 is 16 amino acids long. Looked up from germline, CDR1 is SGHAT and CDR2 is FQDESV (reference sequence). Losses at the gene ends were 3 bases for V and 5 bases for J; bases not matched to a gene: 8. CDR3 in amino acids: CASSLDRGGLDNEQFF. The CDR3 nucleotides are TGTGCCAGCAGCTTGGACAGGGGTGGACTGGACAATGAGCAGTTCTTC.